The 32 T cell receptor beta chains in this list originate from one sample, sequenced in a study of CD8 T cells in ankylosing spondylitis. TCRdb passed the 5' RACE reads through MiXCR, listing each CDR3 protein once. Counted here are approximately 550,000 distinct CDR3 sequences, more than 9.5% occurring once; the ten biggest clones make up approximately 6.2%. Broader study findings: Ankylosing spondylitis blood appeared to carry a characteristic TCR beta motif of roughly eight highly homologous variants.

Antigens for these TCRs are unknown. Sequencing was done on a sample of blood, either unsorted or a sorted T cell fraction (not recorded which). The receptors were sampled from a male donor with ankylosing spondylitis.

J is TRBJ2-1 and V is TRBV18, with D perhaps assigned TRBD1 or TRBD2 (5 bases each). Germline V CDR1 and CDR2: KGHSH, LQKENI. CDR3 size: 17 residues. Trimming pared 6 bases from V and 0 bases from J, leaving 18 bases between. The CDR3 loop is CASSPYVGTTSYNEQFF. DNA of the CDR3: TGTGCCAGCTCGCCATACGTCGGGACCACCTCCTACAATGAGCAGTTCTTC. Full variable domain (outside the CDR3, taken from reference TRBV18 and TRBJ2-1): NAGVMQNPRHLVRRRGQEARLRCSPMKGHSHVYWYRQLPEEGLKFMVYLQKENIIDESGMPKERFSAEFPKEGPSILRIQQVVRGDSAAYFCASSPYVGTTSYNEQFFGPGTRLTVL.

V usage is TRBV3-1 and J usage is TRBJ2-5; D ambiguous. V lost 0 bases and J 5 bases, leaving 10 bases between the germline ends. The germline V gene has CDR1 LGHDT and CDR2 YNNKEL (reference sequence). The CDR3 runs to 14 residues. As DNA, the CDR3 is TGTGCCAGCAGCCAAGAACTGGGTCTGGAGACCCAGTACTTC. Protein product: CASSQELGLETQYF.

The V call is TRBV20-1, the J call TRBJ1-1; D not resolved. Germline loops: CDR1 DFQATT, CDR2 SNEGSKA (reference sequence). The ends were cut back, 1 base at V and 9 bases at J, with 9 bases in the middle. The CDR3 runs to 11 residues. The CDR3 nucleotides read TGCAGTGCTAGAGGGCGGCCCCAAGCTTTCTTT. Its translation is CSARGRPQAFF.

This chain joins TRBV19 and TRBJ2-1; 12 bases fit TRBD2. Unmatched junction bases numbered 11, after V lost 5 bases and J lost 9 bases. From germline, CDR1 is LNHDA and CDR2 SQIVND (reference sequence). This CDR3 is 16 amino acids long. The CDR3 DNA is TGTGCCAGTAGTTCCTTAAGACTAGCGGGAGTCGGTGAGCAGTTCTTC. Its protein is CASSSLRLAGVGEQFF.

The chain links TRBV2 to TRBJ2-3; perhaps TRBD1 as D (6 bases). The CDR3 has 13 amino acids. Germline V CDR1 and CDR2: SNHLY, FYNNEI. The ends were cut back, 5 bases at V and 5 bases at J, with 11 bases in the middle. The CDR3 nucleotides read TGTGCCAGCAGTACAGGGACGGGAGATACGCAGTATTTT. Residues: CASSTGTGDTQYF.

Concerning this clonotype: Germline and junction disagree at one end, which may indicate a read error. This rearrangement joins TRBV20-1 to TRBJ2-1, with 10 bases lining up with TRBD2. CDR1 and CDR2 from the germline V gene are DFQATT and SNEGSKA (reference sequence). The CDR3 has 13 amino acids. Here the CDR3 DNA reads TGCAGTTCTAGGACTAGCGGTTACAATGAGCAGTTCTTC. Translation: CSSRTSGYNEQFF.

This clonotype occurred a few times. The CDR3 reads CASSFGLAKDNEQFF. CDR3 in DNA: TGCGCCAGCAGCTTCGGACTAGCTAAAGACAATGAGCAGTTCTTC. V gene TRBV5-1 combines with J gene TRBJ2-1; 8 positions match TRBD2. The CDR3 has 15 residues. Trimming cost V 2 bases and J 5 bases; bases outside gene matches: 6. Germline V lookup: CDR1 SGHRS, CDR2 YFSETQ. Drawing the rest from reference TRBV5-1 and TRBJ2-1, the complete variable domain is KAGVTQTPRYLIKTRGQQVTLSCSPISGHRSVSWYQQTPGQGLQFLFEYFSETQRNKGNFPGRFSGRQFSNSRSEMNVSTLELGDSALYLCASSFGLAKDNEQFFGPGTRLTVL.

This clonotype has a count of ten or more. The CDR3 sequence: CASSLVGGISYEQYF. In DNA form, the CDR3 reads TGTGCCAGCAGCTTAGTAGGGGGGATATCCTACGAGCAGTACTTC. The chain joins TRBV7-8 to TRBJ2-7, with D perhaps TRBD1 or TRBD2 (6 bases each). Germline V gene data show CDR1 as SGHVS and CDR2 as FQNEAQ. This CDR3 contains 15 residues. Trimming took 1 base from V and 1 from J, leaving 11 bases between them.

This clonotype was found a few times. The CDR3 nucleotides read TGTGCCAGCAGCTCGGACAGGGTCTATGGCTACACCTTC. Translating gives CASSSDRVYGYTF. The J gene is TRBJ1-2, the V gene TRBV7-2; TRBD1 agrees at 8 bases. Germline assignment: CDR1 SGHTA and CDR2 FQGNSA. The junction had 2 bases not matched to a gene; V was cut back by 4 bases and J by 4 bases. This CDR3 has 13 residues.

The chain has TRBV10-3 and TRBJ2-3; 12 nucleotides line up with TRBD2. CDR1 and CDR2 from the germline V gene are ENHRY and SYGVKD. After removal of 3 bases from V and 0 bases from J, the junction contained 7 bases not matched to a gene. The CDR3 is made up of 18 amino acids. The CDR3 protein is CAISEGLAGSLSTDTQYF. The CDR3 nucleotides read TGTGCCATCAGTGAAGGACTAGCGGGAAGCCTTAGCACAGATACGCAGTATTTT.

This clonotype was detected ten times or more. The chain couples TRBV2 to TRBJ2-5; tentatively, D is TRBD1 (5 bases). Germline V gene lookup returns CDR1 SNHLY and CDR2 FYNNEI. The V end lost 8 bases, the J end lost 4 bases, and 14 bases lay between the germline ends. The CDR3 loop spans 13 amino acids. In DNA, the CDR3 is TGTGCCAGCGGTCCCAGGGAAAGAGAGACCCAGTACTTC. Protein sequence: CASGPRERETQYF.

The genes are TRBV2 and TRBJ2-3; TRBD2 matches at 9 bases. V lost 3 bases to trimming and J lost 4 bases; unmatched junction nucleotides: 2. The CDR3 runs to 14 residues. Looked up from germline, CDR1 is SNHLY and CDR2 is FYNNEI. The CDR3 region has the DNA TGTGCCAGCAGTGATTTAGCGGGAGCAGATACGCAGTATTTT. Protein: CASSDLAGADTQYF.

The rearrangement links TRBV3-1 to TRBJ1-5; tentative D call: TRBD1 (5 bases). Germline loops: CDR1 LGHDT, CDR2 YNNKEL (reference sequence). Trimming shortened V by 1 base and J by 2 bases, and 12 bases separated the two germline ends. This CDR3 has 16 amino acids. CDR3 bases: TGTGCCAGCAGCCAAGGAGGGCAGGGCCGCAATCAGCCCCAGCATTTT. It translates to CASSQGGQGRNQPQHF.

In this sample, this clonotype turned up once. The CDR3 nucleotides are TGTGCCAGTAGTCCTGTTCGGACAGGGGAAGGGGCCCAGCATTTT. This translates into CASSPVRTGEGAQHF. The genes are TRBV19 and TRBJ1-5; 9 bases map to TRBD1. The ends lost 5 bases at V and 11 bases at J; junction bases unmatched: 13. CDR1 is LNHDA, CDR2 SQIVND, per germline (reference sequence). CDR3 length: 15 residues.

This clonotype came up many times. The chain links TRBV29-1 to TRBJ1-2; D unresolved. The CDR3 is 11 amino acids. Germline CDR1 SQVTM, CDR2 ANQGSEA. In nucleotides, the CDR3 is TGCAGTGGGTTGGGGAACTATGGCTACACCTTC. Translation: CSGLGNYGYTF.

This clonotype has at least ten counts. The chain employs TRBV7-8 and TRBJ2-2; 9 nucleotides match TRBD2. After removal of 5 bases from V and 2 bases from J, the junction contained 12 bases not matched to a gene. Germline V gene data show CDR1 as SGHVS and CDR2 as FQNEAQ. CDR3 length: 18 residues. CDR3 coding DNA: TGTGCCAGCAGCCCCCGAGTCCTGACTAGCGGAAACACCGGGGAGCTGTTTTTT. Translation: CASSPRVLTSGNTGELFF.

This clonotype has only a few counts. This chain connects TRBV6-1 to TRBJ2-1; D tentatively reads TRBD1 or TRBD2 (5 bases each). The CDR3 extends over 14 amino acids. Deletions cut 6 bases from V and 2 bases from J, with 11 bases between. Germline values: CDR1 MNHNS, CDR2 SASEGT. The CDR3 coding sequence is TGTGCCAGCAGGGACGGGGCGGCCTACAATGAGCAGTTCTTC. The encoded protein is CASRDGAAYNEQFF.

The chain combines TRBV3-1 with TRBJ2-7; D is unresolved. CDR3 length equals 13 residues. The germline V and J ends were trimmed by 4 bases and 6 bases, with 13 bases remaining between them. Germline assignment: CDR1 LGHDT and CDR2 YNNKEL (reference sequence). The CDR3 DNA reads as TGTGCCAGCAGCCCTGGGGTAGTAGCCGAGCAGTACGTC. This gives the protein CASSPGVVAEQYV.

This clonotype was counted only a few times. V gene TRBV25-1 combines with J gene TRBJ2-5, with D perhaps assigned TRBD1 or TRBD2 (5 bases each). This CDR3 region has 15 residues. CDR1 and CDR2 (germline): MGHDK, SYGVNS. Between the trimmed V and J ends, which lost 1 base and 2 bases, there was a span of 11 bases. CDR3 residues: CASSESGRRQETQYF. Written as DNA, the CDR3 is TGTGCCAGCAGTGAATCGGGGCGTCGACAAGAGACCCAGTACTTC.

This clonotype was seen many times. The rearrangement uses TRBV11-2 and TRBJ2-2, with unresolved D. The germline V and J ends were trimmed by 1 base and 2 bases, with 8 bases remaining between them. CDR3 size: 15 residues. CDR1 SGHAT and CDR2 FQNNGV come from the germline V gene. CDR3 residues: CASSLAFANTGELFF. The CDR3 DNA reads TGTGCCAGCAGCTTAGCCTTTGCAAACACCGGGGAGCTGTTTTTT.

The chain employs TRBV5-1 and TRBJ2-1, with TRBD2 matching over 11 bases. Losses at the gene ends were 1 base for V and 0 bases for J; bases not matched to a gene: 3. Germline V gives CDR1 SGHRS, CDR2 YFSETQ. CDR3 length equals 17 residues. CDR3 region: CASSLRTSGYSYNEQFF. The CDR3 DNA follows: TGCGCCAGCAGCTTGAGGACTAGCGGGTACTCCTACAATGAGCAGTTCTTC.

In this sample, this clonotype turned up many times. This CDR3 is CASSPVSGRSEQFF. The CDR3 nucleotides read TGCGCCAGCAGCCCGGTGAGCGGGAGGTCTGAGCAGTTCTTC. V usage is TRBV5-1 and J usage is TRBJ2-1; TRBD2 aligns across 9 bases. The CDR3 has 14 residues. CDR1 and CDR2 (germline): SGHRS, YFSETQ. Germline trimming cut 4 bases from V and 9 bases from J; bases unmatched to any gene: 8.

The table lists this clonotype with many counts. The chain uses TRBV3-1 and TRBJ2-2; TRBD1 is a possible D gene (5 bases). The V gene lost 4 bases and the J gene lost 0 bases, with 12 bases spanning the gap. CDR3 size: 16 residues. CDR1 LGHDT and CDR2 YNNKEL come from the germline V gene (reference sequence). Here the CDR3 DNA reads TGTGCCAGCAGCCTTAGGTCAGGGACGAACACCGGGGAGCTGTTTTTT. Translation gives CASSLRSGTNTGELFF.

This chain links TRBV7-6 with TRBJ2-2; 8 bases map to TRBD1. The CDR3 totals 14 residues. Germline V lookup: CDR1 SGHVS, CDR2 FNYEAQ. The V segment lost 0 bases and the J segment 7 bases; nucleotides outside the gene matches: 1. CDR3 DNA sequence: TGTGCCAGCAGCTTAGCGGGACAGGTCGGGGAGCTGTTTTTT. Translating it yields CASSLAGQVGELFF.

This chain connects TRBV7-8 to TRBJ2-1, with D maybe TRBD1 (6 bases). Germline V gives CDR1 SGHVS, CDR2 FQNEAQ. This CDR3 spans 11 amino acids. V lost 5 bases and J 14 bases, leaving 13 bases between the germline ends. The CDR3 DNA is TGTGCCAGCAGCGACCGACAGGAGGAGTTCTTC. Translation: CASSDRQEEFF.

The table lists this clonotype with a few counts. J is TRBJ2-7 and V is TRBV7-2; TRBD1 agrees at 9 bases. Trimming removed 3 bases from V and 1 base from J; junction bases left unmatched: 4. Germline V lookup: CDR1 SGHTA, CDR2 FQGNSA. The CDR3 has 15 amino acids. The CDR3 nucleotides read TGTGCCAGCAGCTTTCGGACAGGGGTATCCTACGAGCAGTACGTC. Translated, it gives CASSFRTGVSYEQYV.

The V gene is TRBV20-1, the J gene TRBJ2-3; D unclear. The CDR3 contains 12 residues. V lost 3 bases to trimming and J lost 5 bases, with 9 bases between them. Germline lookup yields CDR1 DFQATT and CDR2 SNEGSKA (reference sequence). The CDR3 sequence is CSASSRGDTQYF. In DNA, the CDR3 is TGCAGTGCTAGCTCCCGAGGAGATACGCAGTATTTT.

This clonotype was seen only a few times. The rearrangement links TRBV30 to TRBJ2-1, with D perhaps TRBD2 (7 bases). Germline V lookup: CDR1 GTSNPN, CDR2 SVGIG (reference sequence). This CDR3 has 11 amino acids. The V and J ends lost 2 bases and 10 bases respectively, with 9 bases between them. CDR3 DNA sequence: TGTGCCTGGAGTTCGGGGGGCGAGCAGTTCTTC. It specifies CAWSSGGEQFF.

This clonotype has a count of ten or more. The rearrangement links TRBV20-1 to TRBJ2-1, with 7 bases that match TRBD2. V lost 6 bases, J lost 3 bases, and 14 bases stayed unmatched. The CDR3 covers 16 residues. Germline CDR1 is DFQATT and CDR2 is SNEGSKA (reference sequence). The CDR3 DNA sequence: TGCAGTGCGGGGAGGGCCCTTGGAGGGGACTACAATGAGCAGTTCTTC. It translates to CSAGRALGGDYNEQFF.

This clonotype appeared a few times. This sequence joins TRBV7-8 and TRBJ2-2; D possibly corresponds to TRBD2 (5 bases). Germline V gene sequence: CDR1 SGHVS, CDR2 FQNEAQ. CDR3 length: 17 residues. V lost 3 bases to trimming and J lost 1 base, with 15 bases between them. The chain's CDR3 is CASSFGLTSENTGELFF. CDR3 nucleotides: TGTGCCAGCAGCTTTGGACTGACCTCGGAGAACACCGGGGAGCTGTTTTTT.

The count of this clonotype is one. This chain links TRBV7-2 with TRBJ1-2, with 11 nucleotides matching TRBD1. CDR1 and CDR2 (germline): SGHTA, FQGNSA. CDR3 size: 15 residues. The V gene end was trimmed by 5 bases and the J gene end by 4 bases; junction bases not matched to a gene: 6. The CDR3 nucleotides read TGTGCCAGCAGCAAGGGACAGGGGGGGACCTATGGCTACACCTTC. Protein product: CASSKGQGGTYGYTF.

J is TRBJ2-7 and V is TRBV19, with 10 bases lining up with TRBD1. Germline values: CDR1 LNHDA, CDR2 SQIVND (reference sequence). Trimming at V came to 4 bases and at J to 3 bases, leaving 3 bases not matched to a gene. CDR3 length: 14 amino acids. Written as DNA, the CDR3 is TGTGCCAGTAGTAAGCGGGACAGGGGCTACGAGCAGTACTTC. This sequence encodes CASSKRDRGYEQYF.